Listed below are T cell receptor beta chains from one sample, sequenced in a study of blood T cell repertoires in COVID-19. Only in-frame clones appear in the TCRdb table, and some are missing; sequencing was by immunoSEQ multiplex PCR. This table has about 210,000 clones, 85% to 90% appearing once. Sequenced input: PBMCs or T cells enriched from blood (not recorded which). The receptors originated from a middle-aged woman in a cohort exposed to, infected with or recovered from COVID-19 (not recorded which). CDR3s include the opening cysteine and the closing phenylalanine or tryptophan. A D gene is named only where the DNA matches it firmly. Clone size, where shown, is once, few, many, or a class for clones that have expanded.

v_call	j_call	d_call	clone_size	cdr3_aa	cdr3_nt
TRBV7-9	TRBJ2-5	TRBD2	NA	CASSLGGGGYQETQYF	TGTGCCAGCAGCTTAGGCGGGGGGGGATATCAAGAGACCCAGTACTTC
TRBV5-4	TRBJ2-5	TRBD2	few	CATSREGRGETQYF	TGTGCCACGTCTCGGGAGGGGAGAGGGGAGACCCAGTACTTC
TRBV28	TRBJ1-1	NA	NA	CASKFADTEAFF	TGTGCCAGCAAGTTTGCGGACACTGAAGCTTTCTTT
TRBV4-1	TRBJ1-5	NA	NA	CASSQNPTTNQPQHF	TGCGCCAGCAGCCAAAACCCGACAACCAATCAGCCCCAGCATTTT
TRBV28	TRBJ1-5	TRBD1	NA	CASSPLTRDRVKMGSNQPQHF	TGTGCCAGCAGCCCACTTACCCGGGACAGGGTTAAGATGGGGAGCAATCAGCCCCAGCATTTT
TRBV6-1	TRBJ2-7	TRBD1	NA	CASSEKSWDRGVYEQYF	TGTGCCAGCAGTGAAAAATCCTGGGACAGGGGGGTGTACGAGCAGTACTTC
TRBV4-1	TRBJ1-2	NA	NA	CASSHNRGENGYTF	TGCGCCAGCAGCCACAACCGGGGTGAAAATGGCTACACCTTC
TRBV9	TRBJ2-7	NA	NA	CASSPPAAYEQYF	TGTGCCAGCAGCCCCCCGGCGGCCTACGAGCAGTACTTC
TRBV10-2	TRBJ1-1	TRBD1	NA	CVTGGPRTEAFF	TGCGTCACAGGGGGCCCCCGGACTGAAGCTTTCTTT
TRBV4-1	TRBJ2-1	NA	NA	CASSLSPGSYNEQFF	TGCGCCAGCAGCCTCTCCCCGGGCTCCTACAATGAGCAGTTCTTC
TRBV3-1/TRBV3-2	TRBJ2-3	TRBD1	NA	CASSPGQVTDTQYF	TGTGCCAGCAGCCCCGGACAGGTCACAGATACGCAGTATTTT
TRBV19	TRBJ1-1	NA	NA	CASRWGNTEAFF	TGTGCCAGTAGGTGGGGCAACACTGAAGCTTTCTTT
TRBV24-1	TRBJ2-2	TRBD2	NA	CATSAPTSGYTGELFF	TGTGCCACCAGTGCCCCTACTAGCGGCTACACCGGGGAGCTGTTTTTT
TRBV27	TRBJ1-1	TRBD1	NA	CASSPEGEGALRNEAFF	TGTGCCAGCAGTCCCGAGGGTGAGGGGGCGCTGAGGAATGAAGCTTTCTTT
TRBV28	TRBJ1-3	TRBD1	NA	CASSQTGSGNTIYF	TGTGCCAGCAGTCAGACAGGGTCTGGAAACACCATATATTTT
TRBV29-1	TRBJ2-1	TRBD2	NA	CSVSGGAGDNEQFF	TGCAGCGTTTCCGGAGGAGCGGGAGACAATGAGCAGTTCTTC
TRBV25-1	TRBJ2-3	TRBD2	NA	CASSDTLAGGPEDTQYF	TGTGCCAGCAGTGATACACTAGCGGGAGGGCCTGAAGATACGCAGTATTTT
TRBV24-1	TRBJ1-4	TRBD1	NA	CATSDPSPDREKLFF	TGTGCCACCAGTGACCCCTCACCCGACAGGGAGAAACTGTTTTTT
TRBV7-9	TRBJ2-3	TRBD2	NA	CASSPGTSGIGTDTQYF	TGTGCCAGCAGCCCGGGGACTAGCGGGATAGGCACAGATACGCAGTATTTT
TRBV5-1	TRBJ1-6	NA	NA	CASSWGDEGPLHF	TGCGCCAGCAGCTGGGGGGACGAGGGACCCCTCCACTTT
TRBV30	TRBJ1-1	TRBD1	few	CAWRRGQAGRAFF	TGTGCCTGGAGAAGGGGACAGGCAGGTAGAGCTTTCTTT
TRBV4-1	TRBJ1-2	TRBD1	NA	CASSRWDRGGYGYTF	TGCGCCAGCAGCCGCTGGGACAGGGGCGGGTATGGCTACACCTTC
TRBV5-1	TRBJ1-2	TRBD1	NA	CASSTGQDYGYTF	TGCGCCAGCAGCACGGGACAGGACTACGGCTACACCTTC
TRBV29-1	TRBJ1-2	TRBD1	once	CSVEAPDRGRDGYTF	TGCAGCGTTGAAGCCCCGGACAGGGGAAGGGATGGCTACACCTTC
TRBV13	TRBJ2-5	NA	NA	CASSPPHRYQTQYF	TGTGCCAGCAGCCCACCCCACAGGTACCAGACCCAGTACTTC
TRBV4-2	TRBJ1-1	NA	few	CASSQGVTGQLNTEAFF	TGTGCCAGCAGCCAAGGGGTAACTGGACAGTTGAACACTGAAGCTTTCTTT
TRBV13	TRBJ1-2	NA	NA	CASSEQGGKPRGGYTF	TGTGCCAGCAGTGAACAAGGCGGGAAACCAAGAGGCGGCTACACCTTC
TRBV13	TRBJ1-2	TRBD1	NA	CASSSGTGNYGYTF	TGTGCCAGCAGCTCCGGGACAGGCAACTATGGCTACACCTTC
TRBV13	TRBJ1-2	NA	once	CASSLDAVNYGYTF	TGTGCCAGCAGCTTAGACGCAGTTAACTATGGCTACACCTTC
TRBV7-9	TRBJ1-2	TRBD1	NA	CASSPDRGSDYGYTF	TGTGCCAGCAGCCCTGACAGGGGGAGTGACTATGGCTACACCTTC
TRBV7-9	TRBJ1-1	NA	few	CASSPEAVNTEAFF	TGTGCCAGCAGCCCCGAGGCGGTGAACACTGAAGCTTTCTTT
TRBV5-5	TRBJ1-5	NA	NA	CASSLLWGDNQPQHF	TGTGCCAGCAGCTTGCTCTGGGGCGACAATCAGCCCCAGCATTTT
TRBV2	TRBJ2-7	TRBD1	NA	CAISDRASEQYF	TGTGCCATCTCCGACAGGGCCAGCGAGCAGTACTTC
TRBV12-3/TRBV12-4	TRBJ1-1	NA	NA	CASRQGRGTEAFF	TGTGCCAGCAGACAGGGAAGGGGGACTGAAGCTTTCTTT
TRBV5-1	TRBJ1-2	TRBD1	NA	CASSPGQNYGYTF	TGCGCCAGCAGCCCGGGACAGAACTATGGCTACACCTTC
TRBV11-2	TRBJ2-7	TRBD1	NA	CASSFGQGPWEQYF	TGTGCCAGCAGCTTCGGACAGGGTCCTTGGGAGCAGTACTTC
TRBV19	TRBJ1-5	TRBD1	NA	CASSPTRDRGIQPQHF	TGTGCCAGTAGTCCAACAAGGGACAGGGGAATTCAGCCCCAGCATTTT
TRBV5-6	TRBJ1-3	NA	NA	CASSLLAGRTIYF	TGTGCCAGCAGCTTGTTGGCAGGGCGCACCATATATTTT
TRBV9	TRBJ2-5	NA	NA	CASSASGVQGETQYF	TGTGCCAGCAGCGCGTCAGGGGTTCAGGGAGAGACCCAGTACTTC
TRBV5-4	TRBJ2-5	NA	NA	CASSSTPDSQETQYF	TGTGCCAGCAGCTCTACTCCGGACAGTCAAGAGACCCAGTACTTC
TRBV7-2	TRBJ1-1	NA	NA	CASSGPIGAFF	TGTGCCAGCAGCGGCCCTATCGGGGCTTTCTTT
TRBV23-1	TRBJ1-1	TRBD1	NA	CASSHPSADPGQGAVNTEAFF	TGCGCCAGCAGTCACCCCAGCGCAGACCCGGGACAGGGGGCTGTGAACACTGAAGCTTTCTTT
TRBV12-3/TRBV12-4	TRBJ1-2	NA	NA	CASSLAGVYGYTF	TGTGCCAGCAGTTTAGCAGGGGTCTATGGCTACACCTTC
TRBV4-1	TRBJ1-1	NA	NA	CASSQVVGGRERAFF	TGCGCCAGCAGCCAAGTAGTCGGGGGACGGGAGAGAGCTTTCTTT
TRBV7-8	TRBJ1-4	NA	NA	CASSLTRQAINEKLFF	TGTGCCAGCAGCTTAACGCGACAGGCGATTAATGAAAAACTGTTTTTT
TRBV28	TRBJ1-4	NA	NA	CASNPGQKNEKLFF	TGTGCCAGCAATCCCGGACAGAAAAATGAAAAACTGTTTTTT
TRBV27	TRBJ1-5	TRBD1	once	CASSLTGTGGRQPQHF	TGTGCCAGCAGTCTTACCGGGACAGGGGGACGTCAGCCCCAGCATTTT
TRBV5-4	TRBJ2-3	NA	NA	CASSLASGSTDTQYF	TGTGCCAGCAGCTTGGCCAGCGGGAGCACAGATACGCAGTATTTT
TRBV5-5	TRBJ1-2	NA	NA	CASSLWVGDYGYTF	TGTGCCAGCAGCTTGTGGGTAGGGGACTATGGCTACACCTTC
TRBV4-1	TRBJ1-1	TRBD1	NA	CASSLRDSNTEAFF	TGCGCCAGCAGCCTCCGGGACAGTAACACTGAAGCTTTCTTT
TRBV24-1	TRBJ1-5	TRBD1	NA	CATRTDRGNQPQHF	TGTGCCACCAGAACGGACAGGGGCAATCAGCCCCAGCATTTT
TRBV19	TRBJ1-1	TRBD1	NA	CASSLDRANTEAFF	TGTGCCAGTAGCCTGGACAGGGCGAACACTGAAGCTTTCTTT
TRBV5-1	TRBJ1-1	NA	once	CASSLNKNTEAFF	TGCGCCAGCAGCTTAAATAAGAACACTGAAGCTTTCTTT
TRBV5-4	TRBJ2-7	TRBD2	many	CATGTSSYEQYF	TGTGCCACAGGGACTAGCTCCTACGAGCAGTACTTC